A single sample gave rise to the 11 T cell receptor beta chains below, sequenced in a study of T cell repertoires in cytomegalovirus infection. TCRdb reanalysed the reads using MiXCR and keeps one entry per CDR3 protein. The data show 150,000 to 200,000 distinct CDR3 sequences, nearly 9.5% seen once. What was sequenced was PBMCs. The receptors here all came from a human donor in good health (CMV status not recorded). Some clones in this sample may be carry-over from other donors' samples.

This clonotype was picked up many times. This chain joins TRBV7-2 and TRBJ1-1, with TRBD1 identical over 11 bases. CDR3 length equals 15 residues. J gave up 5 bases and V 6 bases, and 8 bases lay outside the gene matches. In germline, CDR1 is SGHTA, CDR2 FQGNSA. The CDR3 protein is CASRLTGTGGTEAFF. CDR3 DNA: TGTGCCAGCAGGTTAACCGGGACAGGGGGTACTGAAGCTTTCTTT.

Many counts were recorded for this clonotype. The CDR3 loop reads CASSLHTGSGANVLTF. The CDR3 bases are TGTGCCAGCAGTTTACACACCGGCTCTGGGGCCAACGTCCTGACTTTC. The V call is TRBV28, the J call TRBJ2-6; D not resolved. V shed 2 bases and J shed 0 bases, with 8 bases lying between them. The length of the CDR3 is 16 residues. Germline CDR1 and CDR2: MDHEN and SYDVKM.

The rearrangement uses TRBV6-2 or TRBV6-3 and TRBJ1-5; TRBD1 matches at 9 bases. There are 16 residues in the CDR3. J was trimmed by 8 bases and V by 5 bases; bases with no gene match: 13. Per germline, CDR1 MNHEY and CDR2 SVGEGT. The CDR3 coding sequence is TGTGCCAGCAGTCCGTCCCGGGACAGGGTGATCAAGCCCCAGCATTTT. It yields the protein CASSPSRDRVIKPQHF.

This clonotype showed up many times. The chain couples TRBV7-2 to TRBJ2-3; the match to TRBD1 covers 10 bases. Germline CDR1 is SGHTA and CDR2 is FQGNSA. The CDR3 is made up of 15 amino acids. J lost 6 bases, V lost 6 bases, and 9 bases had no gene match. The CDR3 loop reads CASRDPGQGMDTQYF. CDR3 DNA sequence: TGTGCCAGCAGAGATCCGGGACAGGGGATGGATACGCAGTATTTT. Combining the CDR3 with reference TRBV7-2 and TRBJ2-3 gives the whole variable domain GAGVSQSPSNKVTEKGKDVELRCDPISGHTALYWYRQSLGQGLEFLIYFQGNSAPDKSGLPSDRFSAERTGGSVSTLTIQRTQQEDSAVYLCASRDPGQGMDTQYFGPGTRLTVL.

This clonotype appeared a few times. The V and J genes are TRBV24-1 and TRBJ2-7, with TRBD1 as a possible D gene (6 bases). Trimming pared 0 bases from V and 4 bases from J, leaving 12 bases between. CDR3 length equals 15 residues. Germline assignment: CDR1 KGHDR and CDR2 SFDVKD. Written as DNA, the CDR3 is TGTGCCACCAGTGATTTGCGGGGACACCGATACGAGCAGTACTTC. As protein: CATSDLRGHRYEQYF.

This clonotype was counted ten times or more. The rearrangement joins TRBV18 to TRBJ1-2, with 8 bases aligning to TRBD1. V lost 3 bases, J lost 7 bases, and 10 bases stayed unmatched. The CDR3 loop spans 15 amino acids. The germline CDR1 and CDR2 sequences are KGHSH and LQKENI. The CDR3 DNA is TGTGCCAGCTCACCTCAGGCAGGGGGCGAGTCTGGCTACACCTTC. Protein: CASSPQAGGESGYTF. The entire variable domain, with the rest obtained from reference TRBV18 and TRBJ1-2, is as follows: NAGVMQNPRHLVRRRGQEARLRCSPMKGHSHVYWYRQLPEEGLKFMVYLQKENIIDESGMPKERFSAEFPKEGPSILRIQQVVRGDSAAYFCASSPQAGGESGYTFGSGTRLTVV.

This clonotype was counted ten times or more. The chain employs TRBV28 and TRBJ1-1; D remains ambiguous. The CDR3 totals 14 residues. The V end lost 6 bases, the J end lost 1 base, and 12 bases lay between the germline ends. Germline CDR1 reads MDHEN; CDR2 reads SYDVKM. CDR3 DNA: TGTGCCAGCAGCCCCGCGGGGAGGAACACTGAAGCTTTCTTT. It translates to CASSPAGRNTEAFF.

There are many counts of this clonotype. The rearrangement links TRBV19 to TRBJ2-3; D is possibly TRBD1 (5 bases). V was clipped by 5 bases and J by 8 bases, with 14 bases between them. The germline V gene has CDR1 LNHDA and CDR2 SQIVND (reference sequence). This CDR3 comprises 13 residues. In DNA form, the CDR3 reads TGTGCCAGTAGTCCAGACAGTTTTAGTACGCAGTATTTT. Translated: CASSPDSFSTQYF.

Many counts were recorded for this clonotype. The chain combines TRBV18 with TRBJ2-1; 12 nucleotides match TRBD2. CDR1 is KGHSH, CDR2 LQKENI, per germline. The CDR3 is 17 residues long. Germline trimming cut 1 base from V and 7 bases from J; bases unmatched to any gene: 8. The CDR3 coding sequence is TGTGCCAGCTCACCACGGTCGACTAGCGGGAGATCAAATGAGCAGTTCTTC. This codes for CASSPRSTSGRSNEQFF.

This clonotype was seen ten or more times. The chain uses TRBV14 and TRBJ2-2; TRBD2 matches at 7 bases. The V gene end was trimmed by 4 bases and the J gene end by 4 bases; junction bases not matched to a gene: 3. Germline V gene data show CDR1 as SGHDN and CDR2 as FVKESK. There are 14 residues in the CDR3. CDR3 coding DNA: TGTGCCAGCAGCCTAGCGGGCCTCACCGGGGAGCTGTTTTTT. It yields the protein CASSLAGLTGELFF.

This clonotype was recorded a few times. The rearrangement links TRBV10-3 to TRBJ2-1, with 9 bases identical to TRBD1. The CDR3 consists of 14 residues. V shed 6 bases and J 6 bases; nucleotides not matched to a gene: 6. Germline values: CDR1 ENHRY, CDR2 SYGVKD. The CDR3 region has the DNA TGTGCCATCAGCCAGGACAGGGGCATCAATGAGCAGTTCTTC. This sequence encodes CAISQDRGINEQFF.